The source of this TCR beta chain is a study of blood T cell repertoires in COVID-19. The wider study: Samples representing acute and convalescent COVID-19 were sourced from the United States, Italy and Spain.

Germline V lookup: CDR1 SEHNR, CDR2 FQNEAQ (reference sequence). Trimming removed 5 bases at V and 5 bases at J, with 15 bases between. This CDR3 is 14 amino acids long. TCRdb keeps only in-frame clones here, not all; method: immunoSEQ multiplex PCR. The sample lists some 270,000 clones, around 86% occurring once. The receptor comes from a middle-aged woman who had recovered from COVID-19. The J gene is TRBJ2-5, the V gene TRBV7-9, with D possibly TRBD2 on 6 matching bases. Sequenced sample: PBMCs or T cells enriched from blood (not recorded which). The CDR3: CASSNGAGGETQYF. Here the CDR3 DNA reads TGTGCCAGCAGCAATGGGGCTGGGGGGGAGACCCAGTACTTC.